The 10 T cell receptor beta chains below were found in one sample sequenced in a study of Ad26.COV2.S vaccination and SARS-CoV-2 variants. The repertoire was sequenced with immunoSEQ multiplex PCR; TCRdb's copy has only in-frame clones and lacks some. Of 500,000 or so clones in the sample, around 88% are singletons; the top ten hold 9.5% to 15%. Treatment indicated: 19 received Ad26.COV2.S at low or high dose, single or two shots; several received placebo; per-sample allocation not given. The samples were gathered on day 63 after the first injection of vaccine or placebo. This sample comprised peripheral blood, obtained in a trial of Ad26.COV2.S vaccine versus placebo. The receptors were gathered from a person between 18 and 65 years old who received the Ad26.COV2.S COVID-19 vaccine or a placebo.

The V gene is TRBV11-2, the J gene TRBJ1-6; the D is unclear. This CDR3 spans 13 amino acids. Germline V gene lookup returns CDR1 SGHAT and CDR2 FQNNGV. The V and J ends lost 3 bases and 6 bases respectively, with 6 bases between them. CDR3 amino acids: CASSLLINSPLHF. In nucleotides, the CDR3 is TGTGCCAGCAGCTTGCTTATTAATTCACCCCTCCACTTT.

The rearrangement joins TRBV6-2 or TRBV6-3 to TRBJ2-5; the D is unclear. CDR3 length: 14 amino acids. Trimming left V 2 bases short and J 5 bases short, with 12 bases between. Germline values: CDR1 MNHEY, CDR2 SVGEGT. As DNA, the CDR3 is TGTGCCAGCAGTTACCTGCCGGGTCGGGAGACCCAGTACTTC. As protein: CASSYLPGRETQYF.

The chain links TRBV4-2 to TRBJ2-1; D is perhaps TRBD1 or TRBD2 (5 bases each). V lost 5 bases and J 5 bases, leaving 16 bases between the germline ends. The CDR3 extends over 15 amino acids. CDR1 is LGHNA and CDR2 is YNFKEQ in the germline V gene. The CDR3 region is CASSDSGTANNEQFF. In nucleotides, the CDR3 is TGTGCCAGCAGCGATTCCGGGACGGCAAACAATGAGCAGTTCTTC.

The genes are TRBV11-1 and TRBJ1-1; 7 positions match TRBD1. CDR3 length equals 15 residues. V lost 5 bases and J lost 1; bases outside the gene matches: 7. Per germline, CDR1 SGHAT and CDR2 FQDESV (reference sequence). The CDR3 region has the DNA TGTGCCAGCAGCGAAGACAGGGCGAGGAACACTGAAGCTTTCTTT. Translation: CASSEDRARNTEAFF.

The gene calls are TRBV7-9 and TRBJ2-7, with unresolved D. The CDR3 loop spans 12 amino acids. Germline CDR1 reads SEHNR; CDR2 reads FQNEAQ (reference sequence). The V end lost 5 bases, the J end lost 1 base, and 6 bases lay between the germline ends. CDR3 nucleotides: TGTGCCAGCAGCCGTCCTTCCTACGAGCAGTACTTC. Encoded protein: CASSRPSYEQYF.

This chain links TRBV2 with TRBJ1-2; D ambiguous. CDR3 size: 14 residues. Trimming cost V 6 bases and J 4 bases, with 15 bases left between them. The germline CDR1 and CDR2 sequences are SNHLY and FYNNEI. CDR3 loop: CASRPGQYSYGYTF. CDR3 in DNA: TGTGCCAGCAGGCCTGGGCAGTACTCCTATGGCTACACCTTC.

V and J are TRBV11-2 and TRBJ1-2; 7 bases agree with TRBD1. The germline V gene has CDR1 SGHAT and CDR2 FQNNGV. The CDR3 consists of 15 residues. The V and J ends lost 2 bases and 7 bases, in that order; junction bases with no gene match: 10. CDR3 bases: TGTGCCAGCAGCTTATTGGGACAGTTGGCTTCTGGCTACACCTTC. It specifies CASSLLGQLASGYTF.

The chain links TRBV4-2 to TRBJ2-2, with a weak D call TRBD1 (5 bases). The V and J ends lost 1 base and 5 bases respectively, with 5 bases between them. Germline CDR1 reads LGHNA; CDR2 reads YNFKEQ. CDR3 size: 13 residues. CDR3 nucleotides: TGTGCCAGCAGCCAAGGGACAACCGGGGAGCTGTTTTTT. Translating it yields CASSQGTTGELFF.

The chain joins TRBV19 to TRBJ1-1; 7 nucleotides agree with TRBD1. Germline V gene data show CDR1 as LNHDA and CDR2 as SQIVND (reference sequence). The CDR3 totals 15 residues. Unmatched junction bases numbered 16, after V lost 5 bases and J lost 10 bases. As DNA, the CDR3 is TGTGCCAGTAGTGCTCCCGACAGGGCTGGGGCCCCAGCTTTCTTT. It specifies CASSAPDRAGAPAFF.

V usage is TRBV7-2 and J usage is TRBJ2-7; TRBD2 matches at 9 bases. After removal of 5 bases from V and 6 bases from J, the junction contained 5 bases not matched to a gene. The CDR3 has 13 amino acids. The germline gives CDR1 SGHTA, CDR2 FQGNSA. The CDR3 nucleotides are TGTGCCAGCAGCACTAGCGGGTCGGGCGAGCAGTACTTC. Its translation is CASSTSGSGEQYF.